Described below is a single TCR beta chain sequence and its context. Antigen unknown. V was clipped by 3 bases and J by 0 bases; unmatched bases: 5. CDR3 length equals 16 residues. Per the germline V gene, CDR1 is MGHRA and CDR2 is YSYEKL. This entry comes from a study of siplizumab effects on memory and regulatory T cells. The cells of the mixed lymphocyte reaction underwent an approximately six-day coculture at 37°C. For every sample, approximately 9 x 10^4 TCR templates were assayed. TCRdb's copy holds only in-frame clones and misses some; the assay was immunoSEQ multiplex PCR. This table has approximately 9,600 clones, approximately 40% appearing once. Notes on the study in general: No assignable naive or memory phenotype existed for roughly 80-96% of proliferating CD4+ or CD8+ clones.

The sequence was obtained from a human donor in good health; the cells came from an allogeneic mixed lymphocyte reaction. Sequenced: CFSE-low (dividing) CD8+ T cells sorted from an allogeneic mixed lymphocyte reaction. V is TRBV4-1 and J is TRBJ2-7, with 10 nucleotides matching TRBD2. The CDR3 is CASSQGSGGSSYEQYF. CDR3 coding DNA: TGCGCCAGCAGCCAGGGTAGCGGGGGGAGCTCCTACGAGCAGTACTTC.